This T cell receptor beta chain stems from a study of blood T cell repertoires in COVID-19. Study information: The United States, Italy and Spain provided the acute and convalescent COVID-19 samples. PBMCs, B-cell-depleted T cells, or T cells provided the cDNA or gDNA that made up the material.

V shed 4 bases, J shed 3 bases, and the junction held 4 bases outside the gene matches. CDR3 length: 14 amino acids. Germline V gene lookup returns CDR1 LNHNV and CDR2 YYDKDF (reference sequence). Under the authors' procedure: Cell counts per sample came from amplifying reference gene primers. Sequencing used immunoSEQ multiplex PCR; TCRdb keeps in-frame clones, though not all of them. D and trimming were read from the DNA, whereas the V and J calls and clone size are those reported in that table. The table shows nearly 110,000 clones, with 85% to 95% occurring only once. The sample comprised peripheral blood. This sequence originates from a woman in her twenties or thirties with acute or convalescent COVID-19. The V gene is TRBV15, the J gene TRBJ2-3; 7 bases fit TRBD2. This CDR3 reads CATSTSGKTDTQYF. The CDR3 region has the DNA TGTGCCACCAGCACTAGCGGCAAAACAGATACGCAGTATTTT. The variable domain in full, completed from reference TRBV15 and TRBJ2-3, reads DAMVIQNPRYQVTQFGKPVTLSCSQTLNHNVMYWYQQKSSQAPKLLFHYYDKDFNNEADTPDNFQSRRPNTSFCFLDIRSPGLGDTAMYLCATSTSGKTDTQYFGPGTRLTVL.